The T cell receptor beta chain under discussion was sequenced for a study of blood T cell repertoires in COVID-19. Study-wide background: Spain, Italy and the United States supplied samples that represented acute and convalescent COVID-19. In each case, the material was cDNA or gDNA derived from T cells, B-cell-depleted T cells, or PBMCs.

In the original processing: Reference gene primer amplification yielded estimated nucleated cell counts. Method: immunoSEQ multiplex PCR; TCRdb's copy keeps in-frame clones and lacks some. For V, J and clone size, that table is used; D and trimming come from the DNA. The sample includes some 100,000 clones, about 90% of them seen just once. This clone has a single count. The CDR3 covers 14 residues. The V gene lost 1 base and the J gene lost 5 bases, with 11 bases spanning the gap. Germline V CDR1 and CDR2: MNHEY, SMNVEV (reference sequence). This TCR came from a human donor with active COVID-19. The donor label of this sample is uncertain. Sample: peripheral blood. This rearrangement joins TRBV27 to TRBJ1-1, with D maybe TRBD1 (5 bases). The CDR3 loop is CASSLLSGGTEAFF. In nucleotides, the CDR3 is TGTGCCAGCAGTTTATTATCCGGGGGGACTGAAGCTTTCTTT.